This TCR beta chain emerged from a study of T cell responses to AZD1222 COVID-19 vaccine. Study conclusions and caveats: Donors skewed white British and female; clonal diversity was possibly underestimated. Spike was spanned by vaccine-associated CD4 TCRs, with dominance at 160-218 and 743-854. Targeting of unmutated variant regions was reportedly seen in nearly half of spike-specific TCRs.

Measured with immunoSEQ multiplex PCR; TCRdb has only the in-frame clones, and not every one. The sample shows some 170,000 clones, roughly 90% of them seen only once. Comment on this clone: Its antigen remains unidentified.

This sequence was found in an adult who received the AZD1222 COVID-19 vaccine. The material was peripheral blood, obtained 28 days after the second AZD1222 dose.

This chain's CDR3 is CASSGDRPNEQFF. The CDR3 region has the DNA TGTGCCAGCAGCGGGGACAGACCCAATGAGCAGTTCTTC. V gene TRBV9 combines with J gene TRBJ2-1; TRBD1 aligns across 7 bases. V lost 3 bases and J lost 6; bases outside the gene matches: 3. The CDR3 loop spans 13 amino acids. CDR1 and CDR2 (germline): SGDLS, YYNGEE. The complete variable domain, with remaining parts taken from reference TRBV9 and TRBJ2-1, reads DSGVTQTPKHLITATGQRVTLRCSPRSGDLSVYWYQQSLDQGLQFLIQYYNGEERAKGNILERFSAQQFPDLHSELNLSSLELGDSALYFCASSGDRPNEQFFGPGTRLTVL.